The sequence of this T cell receptor beta chain was determined in a study of blood T cell repertoires in COVID-19. CDR1 is LGHNA and CDR2 is YNFKEQ in the germline V gene. Germline trimming cut 0 bases from V and 6 bases from J; bases unmatched to any gene: 15. This CDR3 has 18 residues. Original analysis: Reference gene primer amplification gave estimated nucleated cell counts. Sequencing was performed with immunoSEQ multiplex PCR; in TCRdb, only in-frame clones are kept and a portion is missing. V, J and clone size were drawn from that table, and D and trimming were deduced from the DNA. The sample shows about 190,000 clones, about 89% of them seen only once.

V gene TRBV4-2 combines with J gene TRBJ1-1, with 8 bases lining up with TRBD1. This sequence originates from a middle-aged man with acute or convalescent COVID-19. The sequenced material came from peripheral blood. The CDR3 DNA sequence: TGTGCCAGCAGCCAAGACCCCGGCGACAGGGGTAGAGGAGCTGAAGCTTTCTTT. It specifies CASSQDPGDRGRGAEAFF.